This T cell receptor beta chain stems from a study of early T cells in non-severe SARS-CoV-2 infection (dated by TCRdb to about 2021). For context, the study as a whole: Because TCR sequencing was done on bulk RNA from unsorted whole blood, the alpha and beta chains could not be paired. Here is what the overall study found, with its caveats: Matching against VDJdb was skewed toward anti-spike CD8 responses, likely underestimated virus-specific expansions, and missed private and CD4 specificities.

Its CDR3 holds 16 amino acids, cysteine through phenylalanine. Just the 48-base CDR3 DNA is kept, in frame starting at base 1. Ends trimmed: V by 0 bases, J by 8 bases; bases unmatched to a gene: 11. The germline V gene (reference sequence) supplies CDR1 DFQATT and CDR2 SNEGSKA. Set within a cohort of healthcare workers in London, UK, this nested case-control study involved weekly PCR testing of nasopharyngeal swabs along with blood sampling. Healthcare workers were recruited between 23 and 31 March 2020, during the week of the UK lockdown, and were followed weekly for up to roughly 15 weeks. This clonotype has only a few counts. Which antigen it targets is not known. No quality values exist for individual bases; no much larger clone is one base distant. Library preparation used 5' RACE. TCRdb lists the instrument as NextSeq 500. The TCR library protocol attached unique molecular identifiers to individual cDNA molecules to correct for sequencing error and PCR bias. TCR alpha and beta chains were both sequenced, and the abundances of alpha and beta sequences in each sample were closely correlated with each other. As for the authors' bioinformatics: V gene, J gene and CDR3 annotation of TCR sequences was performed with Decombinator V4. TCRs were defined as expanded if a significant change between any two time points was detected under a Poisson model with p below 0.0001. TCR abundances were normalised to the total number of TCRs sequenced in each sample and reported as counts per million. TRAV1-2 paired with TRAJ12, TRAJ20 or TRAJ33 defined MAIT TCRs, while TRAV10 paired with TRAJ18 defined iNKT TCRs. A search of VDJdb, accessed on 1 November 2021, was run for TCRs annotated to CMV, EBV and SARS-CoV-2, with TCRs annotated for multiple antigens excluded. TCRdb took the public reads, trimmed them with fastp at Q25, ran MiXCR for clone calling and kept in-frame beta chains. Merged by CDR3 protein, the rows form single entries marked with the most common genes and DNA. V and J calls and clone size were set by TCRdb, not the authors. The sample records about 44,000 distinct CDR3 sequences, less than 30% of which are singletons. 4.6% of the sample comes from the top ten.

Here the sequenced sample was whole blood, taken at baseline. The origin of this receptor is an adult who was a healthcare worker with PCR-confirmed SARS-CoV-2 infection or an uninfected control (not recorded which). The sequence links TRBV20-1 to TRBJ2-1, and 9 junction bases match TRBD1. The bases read TGCAGTGCTAGAGACCCCGGGACAGGGAAGTTCGATGAGCAGTTCTTC. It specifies CSARDPGTGKFDEQFF.